The rows below give T cell receptor beta chains drawn from one sample of a study of control samples from healthy donors and cancer patients. The assay was immunoSEQ multiplex PCR, and TCRdb's table has in-frame clones only and misses some. The sample holds roughly 220,000 clones, around 94% seen once. Sample: blood. The receptor source for this set is a man aged 50-60 years in good health. The CDR3 runs from the conserved cysteine through the conserved F or W. A D gene is named only where the DNA matches it firmly. Clone size is stated in some rows and not others, as once, few, many or a class when expanded.

j_gene: TRBJ1-2
v_gene: TRBV3-1/TRBV3-2
abundance: .
d_gene: TRBD1
CDR3nt: TGTGCCAGCAGCCATTCAGGTCAGGGGGCAGGTGGCTACACCTTC
CDR3aa: CASSHSGQGAGGYTF

j_gene: TRBJ1-3
v_gene: TRBV5-1
abundance: .
d_gene: .
CDR3nt: TGCGCCAGCAGACTGAGTTCAAACTCTGGAAACACCATATATTTT
CDR3aa: CASRLSSNSGNTIYF

j_gene: TRBJ1-5
v_gene: TRBV6-5
abundance: .
d_gene: .
CDR3nt: TGTGCCAGCAGTTCGAATCGGCAGCCCCAGCATTTT
CDR3aa: CASSSNRQPQHF

j_gene: TRBJ1-6
v_gene: TRBV9
abundance: .
d_gene: TRBD1
CDR3nt: TGTGCCAGCAGCGCCCGACAGGGACACACTTCTAATTCACCCCTCCACTTT
CDR3aa: CASSARQGHTSNSPLHF

j_gene: TRBJ1-5
v_gene: TRBV28
abundance: .
d_gene: .
CDR3nt: TGTGCCAGCATTACGGGGGGTTTCAATCAGCCCCAGCATTTT
CDR3aa: CASITGGFNQPQHF

j_gene: TRBJ2-7
v_gene: TRBV12-3/TRBV12-4
abundance: .
d_gene: TRBD1
CDR3nt: TGTGCCAGCAGCACGGACAGGGGCCACGAGCAGTACTTC
CDR3aa: CASSTDRGHEQYF

j_gene: TRBJ2-5
v_gene: TRBV6-5
abundance: .
d_gene: .
CDR3nt: TGTGCCAGCAGGGGTAGCGGCCATCCCAAGACCCAGTACTTC
CDR3aa: CASRGSGHPKTQYF

j_gene: TRBJ1-5
v_gene: TRBV27
abundance: once
d_gene: .
CDR3nt: TGTGCCAGCAGTTCCGGGGGTTTGGGCAATCAGCCCCAGCATTTT
CDR3aa: CASSSGGLGNQPQHF

j_gene: TRBJ1-5
v_gene: TRBV5-4
abundance: .
d_gene: .
CDR3nt: TGTGCCAGCAGCTTGGATGGGGGGGGGAGTCAGCCCCAGCATTTT
CDR3aa: CASSLDGGGSQPQHF

j_gene: TRBJ2-5
v_gene: TRBV27
abundance: .
d_gene: TRBD1
CDR3nt: TGTGCCAGCAGTTTGAAAGGACAGGGGATCCAAGAGACCCAGTACTTC
CDR3aa: CASSLKGQGIQETQYF

j_gene: TRBJ1-2
v_gene: TRBV28
abundance: .
d_gene: .
CDR3nt: TGTGCCAGCCAAGAGGAATGGTATGGCTACACCTTC
CDR3aa: CASQEEWYGYTF

j_gene: TRBJ1-3
v_gene: TRBV5-5
abundance: .
d_gene: .
CDR3nt: TGTGCCAGCAGTTTGGAGATCTCAGCGGGAAACACCATATATTTT
CDR3aa: CASSLEISAGNTIYF

j_gene: TRBJ2-6
v_gene: TRBV5-1
abundance: .
d_gene: .
CDR3nt: TGCGCCAGCAGAAGCTCTGGGGCCAACGTCCTGACTTTC
CDR3aa: CASRSSGANVLTF

j_gene: TRBJ1-5
v_gene: TRBV6-5
abundance: .
d_gene: .
CDR3nt: TGTGCCAGCGAGGCAGGGCGAAGCAATCAGCCCCAGCATTTT
CDR3aa: CASEAGRSNQPQHF

j_gene: TRBJ1-5
v_gene: TRBV2
abundance: .
d_gene: .
CDR3nt: TGTGCCAGCAGCCGAGATCAGCCCCAGCATTTT
CDR3aa: CASSRDQPQHF

j_gene: TRBJ1-5
v_gene: TRBV5-6
abundance: .
d_gene: TRBD1
CDR3nt: TGTGCCAGCAGCTTAAGACAGGGCAATATACAGCCCCAGCATTTT
CDR3aa: CASSLRQGNIQPQHF

j_gene: TRBJ1-1
v_gene: TRBV2
abundance: .
d_gene: TRBD1
CDR3nt: TGTGCCAGCAGTGTATCCGGGACAGGGCGCACTGAAGCTTTCTTT
CDR3aa: CASSVSGTGRTEAFF

j_gene: TRBJ2-2
v_gene: TRBV5-1
abundance: .
d_gene: .
CDR3nt: TGCGCCAGCAGCGTCGAAAACACCGGGGAGCTGTTTTTT
CDR3aa: CASSVENTGELFF

j_gene: TRBJ2-7
v_gene: TRBV7-9
abundance: .
d_gene: TRBD1
CDR3nt: TGTGCCAGCAGCTCGACAGGGACCCGATACGAGCAGTACTTC
CDR3aa: CASSSTGTRYEQYF

j_gene: TRBJ2-1
v_gene: TRBV3-1/TRBV3-2
abundance: .
d_gene: .
CDR3nt: TGTGCCAGCAGCCCCCTCGCCGGCCCCGGTATCGAGCAGTTCTTC
CDR3aa: CASSPLAGPGIEQFF

j_gene: TRBJ1-1
v_gene: TRBV19
abundance: .
d_gene: .
CDR3nt: TGTGCCAGTAGTAGGACAGCAGAGAACACTGAAGCTTTCTTT
CDR3aa: CASSRTAENTEAFF

j_gene: TRBJ2-7
v_gene: TRBV5-1
abundance: .
d_gene: .
CDR3nt: TGCGCCAGCAGCTTGGGTACGGACGGTAGTAGCGGATACGAGCAGTACTTC
CDR3aa: CASSLGTDGSSGYEQYF

j_gene: TRBJ1-5
v_gene: TRBV6-2/TRBV6-3
abundance: .
d_gene: TRBD1
CDR3nt: TGTGCCAGCAGTCATCAGGGGGGCCTTCAGCCCCAGCATTTT
CDR3aa: CASSHQGGLQPQHF